This TCR beta chain emerged from a study of Ad26.COV2.S vaccination and SARS-CoV-2 variants. Documented treatment: some 19 received Ad26.COV2.S at low or high dose, single or two shots; about 5 received placebo; per-sample allocation not given. At day 63 after the first vaccine or placebo injection, samples were drawn. Only in-frame clones appear in the TCRdb table, and some are missing; sequencing was by immunoSEQ multiplex PCR. The data hold approximately 350,000 clones, with about nine tenths observed a single time. On this clone: Its cognate antigen is unknown.

Study conclusions and caveats: Analytic work on TCR breadth and depth might have understated the full extent of total T cell responses.

This TCR was sampled from a person aged 18 to 59 who received the Ad26.COV2.S COVID-19 vaccine or a placebo. Source: peripheral blood, taken in a trial of Ad26.COV2.S vaccine versus placebo.

DNA for the CDR3: TGTGCCAGCTCACCACGAGGTTCGCCTACCTACGAGCAGTACTTC. This sequence encodes CASSPRGSPTYEQYF. The chain couples TRBV18 to TRBJ2-7; D is ambiguous. Trimming cost V 1 base and J 2 bases, with 12 bases left between them. In germline, CDR1 is KGHSH, CDR2 LQKENI. CDR3 length: 15 amino acids.